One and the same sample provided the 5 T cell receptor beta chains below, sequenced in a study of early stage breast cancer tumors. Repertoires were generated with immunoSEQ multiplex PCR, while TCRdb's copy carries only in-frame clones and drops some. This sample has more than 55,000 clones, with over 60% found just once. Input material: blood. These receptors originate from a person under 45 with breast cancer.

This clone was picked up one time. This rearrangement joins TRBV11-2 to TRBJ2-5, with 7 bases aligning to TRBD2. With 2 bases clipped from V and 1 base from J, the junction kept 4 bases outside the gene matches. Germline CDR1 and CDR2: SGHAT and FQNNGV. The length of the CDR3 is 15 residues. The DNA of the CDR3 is TGTGCCAGCAGCTTACTTACGGGGGGCCAAGAGACCCAGTACTTC. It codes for CASSLLTGGQETQYF.

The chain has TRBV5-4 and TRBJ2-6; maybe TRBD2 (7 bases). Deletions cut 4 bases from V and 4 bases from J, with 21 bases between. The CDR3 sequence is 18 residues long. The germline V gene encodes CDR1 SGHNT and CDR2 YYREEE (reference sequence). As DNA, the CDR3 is TGTGCCAGCAGCCCTCCCCGCGCGGGGGCTTTCGGGGCCAACGTCCTGACTTTC. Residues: CASSPPRAGAFGANVLTF.

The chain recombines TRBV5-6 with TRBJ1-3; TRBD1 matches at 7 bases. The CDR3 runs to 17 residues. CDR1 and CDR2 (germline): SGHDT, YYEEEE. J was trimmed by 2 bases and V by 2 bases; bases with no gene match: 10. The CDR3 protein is CASSFMTGSRPGNTIYF. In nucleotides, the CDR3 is TGTGCCAGCAGCTTCATGACAGGGAGTCGGCCTGGAAACACCATATATTTT.

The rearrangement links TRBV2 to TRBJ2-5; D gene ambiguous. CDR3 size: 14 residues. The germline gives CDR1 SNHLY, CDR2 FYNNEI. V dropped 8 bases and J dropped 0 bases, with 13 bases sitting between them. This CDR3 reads CASGRLGYQETQYF. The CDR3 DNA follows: TGTGCCAGCGGACGATTGGGGTACCAAGAGACCCAGTACTTC. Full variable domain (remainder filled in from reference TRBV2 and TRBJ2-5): EPEVTQTPSHQVTQMGQEVILRCVPISNHLYFYWYRQILGQKVEFLVSFYNNEISEKSEIFDDQFSVERPDGSNFTLKIRSTKLEDSAMYFCASGRLGYQETQYFGPGTRLLVL.

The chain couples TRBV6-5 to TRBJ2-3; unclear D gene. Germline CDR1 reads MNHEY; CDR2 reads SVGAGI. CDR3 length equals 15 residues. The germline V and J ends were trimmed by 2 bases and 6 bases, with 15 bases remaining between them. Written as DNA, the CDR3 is TGTGCCAGCAGTTACGTGGTGTTTGGTCTGGATACGCAGTATTTT. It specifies CASSYVVFGLDTQYF.